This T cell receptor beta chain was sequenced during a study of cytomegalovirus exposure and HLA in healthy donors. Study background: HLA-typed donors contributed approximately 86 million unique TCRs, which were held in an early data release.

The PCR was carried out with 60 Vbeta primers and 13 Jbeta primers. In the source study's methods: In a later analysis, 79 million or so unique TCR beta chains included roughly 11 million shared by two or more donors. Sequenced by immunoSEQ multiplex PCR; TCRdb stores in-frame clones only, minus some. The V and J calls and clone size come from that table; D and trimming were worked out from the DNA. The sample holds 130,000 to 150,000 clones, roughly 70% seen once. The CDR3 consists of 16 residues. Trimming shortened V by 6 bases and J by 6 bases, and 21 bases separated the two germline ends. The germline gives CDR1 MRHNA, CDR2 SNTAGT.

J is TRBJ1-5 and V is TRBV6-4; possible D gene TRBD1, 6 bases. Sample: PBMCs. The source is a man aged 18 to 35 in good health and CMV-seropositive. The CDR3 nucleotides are TGTGCCAGCAGAGCCGGGACACTCTGTCGAGGTCAGCCCCAGCATTTT. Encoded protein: CASRAGTLCRGQPQHF.